This section outlines one T cell receptor (beta chain) sequence together with its context. CDR3 length equals 15 residues. CDR1 MDHEN and CDR2 SYDVKM come from the germline V gene. V was shortened by 5 bases and J by 7 bases, with 18 bases between the two germline ends. The data originate from a study of shared clonotypes between healthy human individuals. Whole-study context: CD4 naive and memory got three plates each, CD8 naive two, CD8 memory one.

The repertoire was sequenced with immunoSEQ multiplex PCR; TCRdb's copy has only in-frame clones and lacks some. Altogether 2 million to 2.5 million clones are present, roughly 95% being singletons, with the ten largest covering around 0.13%. Caucasian adults living in Nashville, Tennessee, provided all samples. Sample: naive CD4+ T cells sorted from blood. Subset in this sample: CD45RA+ positively selected. The TCR comes from a man between 18 and 29 years old in good health. The chain is built from TRBV28 and TRBJ2-1; possible D gene TRBD1, 6 bases. The CDR3 spells CASSPGVFRANEQFF. CDR3 bases: TGTGCCAGCAGTCCAGGGGTTTTCAGGGCTAATGAGCAGTTCTTC.